Listed below are T cell receptor beta chains from one sample, sequenced in a study of T-cell reconstitution after alpha-beta-depleted transplantation in children. TCRdb fed the PCR reads into MiXCR, producing one record per CDR3 protein. This table has some 340,000 distinct CDR3 sequences, 9% to 12% appearing once. The sample was PBMCs from the stem cell graft donor, taken from the stem cell graft. Receptor source: a human donor who donated a stem cell graft to a child with acute lymphoblastic leukemia. The CDR3 runs from the conserved cysteine through the conserved F or W. A D gene is named only where the DNA matches it firmly. The size field is filled for only some rows; it gives once, few, many or a size class.

DNA	CDR3	J	D	V	size
TGTGCCAGCAGTATGGATTCCTCCTACAATGAGCAGTTCTTC	CASSMDSSYNEQFF	TRBJ2-1	NA	TRBV28	many
TGCAGTGCTAGACCCCCGGGACAGTCCAGTCAAACATCTGGAAACACCATATATTTT	CSARPPGQSSQTSGNTIYF	TRBJ1-3	TRBD1	TRBV20-1	NA
TGTGCCAGCAGCCCCGGGACCAGGCAGGCAGATACGCAGTATTTT	CASSPGTRQADTQYF	TRBJ2-3	NA	TRBV7-2	NA
TGCGCCAGCAGCACCGTACCCGGCCCGGGTTTAGGGGATGAGCAGTTCTTC	CASSTVPGPGLGDEQFF	TRBJ2-1	NA	TRBV4-1	few
TGTGCCAGCAGCTTAGAGACTTACTTGGGTTCACCCCTCCACTTT	CASSLETYLGSPLHF	TRBJ1-6	NA	TRBV7-2	NA
TGTGCCAGCAGCCCCAGGACTAGCGGGACTACTCCGGATACGCAGTATTTT	CASSPRTSGTTPDTQYF	TRBJ2-3	TRBD2	TRBV28	NA
TGTGCCAGCAGCCACGACGGTTCAAATCAGCCCCAGCATTTT	CASSHDGSNQPQHF	TRBJ1-5	NA	TRBV9	few
TGTGCCAGCAGTTTGTGGGCTACCGGGACAGGAACGGCTGAAGCTTTCTTT	CASSLWATGTGTAEAFF	TRBJ1-1	TRBD1	TRBV12-3/TRBV12-4	NA
TGTGCCAGCTCACCAGGTTCCTACGAGCAGTACTTC	CASSPGSYEQYF	TRBJ2-7	NA	TRBV18	many
TGTGCCAGCAGCCCCCGACATGGCACCGGGGAGCTGTTTTTT	CASSPRHGTGELFF	TRBJ2-2	NA	TRBV12-3/TRBV12-4	NA
TGCAGTGCTAGAGAAGTGGGACTAGGGGGAGATACGCAGTATTTT	CSAREVGLGGDTQYF	TRBJ2-3	TRBD2	TRBV20-1	few
TGTGCCAGCAGCCAAGAACTCCACGGCCCCTATGGCTACACCTTC	CASSQELHGPYGYTF	TRBJ1-2	NA	TRBV3-1	NA
TGTGCCAGCAGCGAAGGGACTACTTCCTACGAGCAGTACTTC	CASSEGTTSYEQYF	TRBJ2-7	TRBD2	TRBV7-2	few
TGTGCCAGCATCCCCGGGGTTGTGGTGAGCACAGATACGCAGTATTTT	CASIPGVVVSTDTQYF	TRBJ2-3	NA	TRBV12-3/TRBV12-4	NA
TGTGCCAGCAGCCGACGGACTAGCAAGGGAGGCACAGATACGCAGTATTTT	CASSRRTSKGGTDTQYF	TRBJ2-3	TRBD2	TRBV7-2	few
TGTGCCACCAGCAGAGATTGGGAAGCCGGGACTAGCGGGTATAGCTCCTACAATGAGCAGTTCTTC	CATSRDWEAGTSGYSSYNEQFF	TRBJ2-1	TRBD2	TRBV15	few
TGCGCCAGCAGCTTTGGGGTAGGCACCTTGAACACTGAAGCTTTCTTT	CASSFGVGTLNTEAFF	TRBJ1-1	NA	TRBV5-1	NA
TGCGCCAGCAGCTTGGGCCTGACCAACGGCTACAATGAGCAGTTCTTC	CASSLGLTNGYNEQFF	TRBJ2-1	NA	TRBV5-1	NA
TGTGCCATCAGTGGACTAGCGACCTACAATGAGCAGTTCTTC	CAISGLATYNEQFF	TRBJ2-1	TRBD2	TRBV10-3	few